The next 19 T cell receptor beta chains were all read from a single sample in a study of beta chain features in type 1 diabetes. Investigators reverse transcribed all isolated RNA, so they sequenced expressed TCRB transcripts. Assay used: immunoSEQ multiplex PCR; TCRdb lists only in-frame clones, some missing. The sample shows around 300,000 clones, approximately 10% of them seen only once. The specimen sequenced was naive CD4+ T cells from blood. The receptors stem from a woman in her 30s in good health.

This clone was seen more than once but under ten times. The chain recombines TRBV28 with TRBJ2-2; 8 nucleotides match TRBD1. Germline CDR1 is MDHEN and CDR2 is SYDVKM. V was pared by 7 bases and J by 7 bases, with 8 bases of the junction left unmatched. The length of the CDR3 is 14 residues. This CDR3 reads CASTPTGANGELFF. The CDR3 region has the DNA TGTGCCAGCACCCCGACAGGGGCGAACGGGGAGCTGTTTTTT.

This clone showed up just a few times. This chain joins TRBV9 and TRBJ2-5, with a possible D match to TRBD2 (5 bases). The CDR3 consists of 15 residues. Trimming removed 4 bases at V and 0 bases at J, with 13 bases between. Germline CDR1 reads SGDLS; CDR2 reads YYNGEE. As DNA, the CDR3 is TGTGCCAGCAGCCCGATCCCCGGGAACCAAGAGACCCAGTACTTC. Encoded protein: CASSPIPGNQETQYF.

This clone was seen only a few times. V is TRBV11-1 and J is TRBJ2-7; D call uncertain. The CDR3 length is 15 residues. CDR1 is SGHAT, CDR2 FQDESV, per germline (reference sequence). V was pared by 2 bases and J by 1 base, with 12 bases between. The CDR3 reads CASSLSMVLSYEQYF. In DNA form, the CDR3 reads TGTGCCAGCAGCTTAAGCATGGTTCTATCCTACGAGCAGTACTTC.

V and J are TRBV7-8 and TRBJ2-1, with 7 bases aligning to TRBD2. Unmatched junction bases numbered 6, after V lost 7 bases and J lost 6 bases. This CDR3 is built from 13 residues. CDR1 is SGHVS, CDR2 FQNEAQ, per germline. The CDR3 coding sequence is TGTGCCAGCAACCCGAGGGAGGGCAATGAGCAGTTCTTC. Encoded protein: CASNPREGNEQFF.

This clone was picked up a small number of times. This chain uses TRBV2 with TRBJ2-7; the match to TRBD2 covers 8 bases. The CDR3 runs to 15 residues. Germline CDR1 and CDR2: SNHLY and FYNNEI. J was trimmed by 2 bases and V by 8 bases; bases with no gene match: 11. This chain's CDR3 is CASARRGDTAYEQYF. The CDR3 nucleotides read TGTGCCAGCGCACGGCGGGGGGACACAGCCTACGAGCAGTACTTC.

The chain uses TRBV6-5 and TRBJ2-7; 7 bases map to TRBD2. This CDR3 contains 14 residues. Germline loops: CDR1 MNHEY, CDR2 SVGAGI. V dropped 6 bases and J dropped 2; count of bases not matched to a gene: 7. Written as DNA, the CDR3 is TGTGCCAGCAGAGTAGCGGGTGGAGCCTACGAGCAGTACTTC. Its protein product is CASRVAGGAYEQYF.

This clone was counted a few times. V usage is TRBV6-5 and J usage is TRBJ2-5; 7 nucleotides match TRBD2. The CDR3 totals 15 residues. Germline V lookup: CDR1 MNHEY, CDR2 SVGAGI. The J segment lost 5 bases and the V segment lost 6 bases, leaving 12 bases of the junction unmatched. The CDR3 nucleotides are TGTGCCAGCAGCCGACGGGGGGAGGGCTCGGAGACCCAGTACTTC. It is translated as CASSRRGEGSETQYF.

This clone showed up just a few times. This chain links TRBV18 with TRBJ1-5; D is uncertain. This CDR3 contains 14 residues. In germline, CDR1 is KGHSH, CDR2 LQKENI. With 2 bases removed from V and 0 bases from J, the gap between germline ends came to 5 bases. CDR3 coding DNA: TGTGCCAGCTCACCATCAGATAGCAATCAGCCCCAGCATTTT. Residues: CASSPSDSNQPQHF.

The chain employs TRBV27 and TRBJ1-1; 9 bases fit TRBD1. The CDR3 runs to 13 residues. The trim removed 6 bases at V and 4 bases at J, leaving 3 bases unmatched. Germline assignment: CDR1 MNHEY and CDR2 SMNVEV (reference sequence). The CDR3 spells CASSGTGFTEAFF. CDR3 sequence (DNA): TGTGCCAGCAGCGGGACAGGGTTCACTGAAGCTTTCTTT.

This chain links TRBV9 with TRBJ1-2; D is ambiguous. The CDR3 extends over 14 amino acids. V lost 0 bases, J lost 0 bases, and 6 bases lay in between. Germline CDR1 and CDR2: SGDLS and YYNGEE. In DNA form, the CDR3 reads TGTGCCAGCAGCGTAGGATCAGCTAACTATGGCTACACCTTC. It is translated as CASSVGSANYGYTF.

J is TRBJ2-3 and V is TRBV10-3; TRBD1 aligns across 8 bases. The germline V gene encodes CDR1 ENHRY and CDR2 SYGVKD. V shed 3 bases and J 4 bases; nucleotides not matched to a gene: 15. This CDR3 spans 18 amino acids. The CDR3 region has the DNA TGTGCCATCAGTGAACCCCTGGGTACAGGGGGTAGTCCAGATACGCAGTATTTT. As protein: CAISEPLGTGGSPDTQYF.

The chain is built from TRBV30 and TRBJ1-5; 7 bases agree with TRBD1. V gave up 3 bases and J gave up 7 bases; unmatched junction bases: 6. This CDR3 is 13 amino acids long. Germline V gene lookup returns CDR1 GTSNPN and CDR2 SVGIG (reference sequence). The DNA for the CDR3 is TGTGCCTGGAGCAACAGGGGAAGGCAGCCCCAGCATTTT. This translates into CAWSNRGRQPQHF.

This rearrangement joins TRBV18 to TRBJ2-6; D perhaps matches TRBD2 (5 bases). CDR3 length: 16 amino acids. Trimming removed 3 bases from V and 2 bases from J, with 11 bases in between. Germline V gives CDR1 KGHSH, CDR2 LQKENI. The CDR3 DNA reads as TGTGCCAGCTCACCGGTTCCCGGGGCTGGGGCCAACGTCCTGACTTTC. Translation gives CASSPVPGAGANVLTF.

This clone was picked up a small number of times. CDR3 in amino acids: CASSQSGQVGDTQYF. As DNA, the CDR3 is TGCGCCAGCAGCCAGTCGGGACAGGTCGGGGATACGCAGTATTTT. The chain is built from TRBV4-3 and TRBJ2-3; 8 bases match TRBD1. This CDR3 region has 15 residues. After removal of 3 bases from V and 6 bases from J, the junction contained 8 bases not matched to a gene. Looked up from germline, CDR1 is LGHNA and CDR2 is YSLEER.

There are a few counts of this clone. V is TRBV11-1 and J is TRBJ2-7, with D possibly matching TRBD2 (5 bases). The V end lost 3 bases, the J end lost 2 bases, and 14 bases lay between the germline ends. CDR3 length: 15 amino acids. CDR1 is SGHAT and CDR2 is FQDESV in the germline V gene (reference sequence). DNA for the CDR3: TGTGCCAGCAGCTTTCGAGCCGGGAACGCCTACGAGCAGTACTTC. Amino acids: CASSFRAGNAYEQYF.

This clone was seen a few times. This CDR3 reads CASSKGQGSHQPQHF. The CDR3 DNA is TGTGCCAGCAGCAAGGGACAGGGAAGCCATCAGCCCCAGCATTTT. The chain recombines TRBV21-1 with TRBJ1-5; the listed D gene, TRBD1, was not tested against the DNA. TRBV21-1 is marked as a pseudogene. CDR3 length equals 15 residues.

The rearrangement joins TRBV28 to TRBJ2-5; TRBD1 agrees at 10 bases. CDR3 length: 14 amino acids. Germline V gene data show CDR1 as MDHEN and CDR2 as SYDVKM. V shed 7 bases, J shed 5 bases, and the junction held 7 bases outside the gene matches. The CDR3 DNA reads as TGTGCCAGCACCAGGACAGGGGGTTTTGAGACCCAGTACTTC. It yields the protein CASTRTGGFETQYF.

There are a few counts of this clone. The same CDR3 also results from other DNA sequences found in this sample. The chain joins TRBV27 to TRBJ2-7; D gene uncertain. With 2 bases removed from V and 1 base from J, the gap between germline ends came to 6 bases. This CDR3 region has 13 residues. Per the germline V gene, CDR1 is MNHEY and CDR2 is SMNVEV (reference sequence). Written as DNA, the CDR3 is TGTGCCAGCAGTTTAAGGCGGTCCTACGAGCAGTACTTC. Translation: CASSLRRSYEQYF.

This clone was seen only once. The chain is built from TRBV4-1 and TRBJ2-1, with TRBD2 identical over 9 bases. There are 17 residues in the CDR3. J was trimmed by 3 bases and V by 4 bases; bases with no gene match: 10. In germline, CDR1 is MGHRA, CDR2 YSYEKL. CDR3 nucleotides: TGCGCCAGCAGCCTTTCCCGAGCGGGAGGATACTACAATGAGCAGTTCTTC. Encoded protein: CASSLSRAGGYYNEQFF.